This passage covers 5 T cell receptor beta chains from one sample sequenced in a study of cytomegalovirus exposure and HLA in healthy donors. PCR amplification relied on 60 Vbeta primers (plus 13 Jbeta primers). Libraries were prepared by immunoSEQ multiplex PCR; TCRdb keeps only in-frame clonotypes and omits some of them. The sample lists about 100,000 clones, about 80% occurring once. Material: PBMCs. The receptors derive from a man aged 40-49 years in good health and CMV-seropositive.

The CDR3 protein is CASIGVLWVDTEAFF. DNA for the CDR3: TGTGCCAGCATAGGGGTTCTATGGGTTGACACTGAAGCTTTCTTT. V usage is TRBV2 and J usage is TRBJ1-1; TRBD1 is a possible D gene (5 bases). The CDR3 has 15 amino acids. Trimming removed 7 bases at V and 3 bases at J, with 18 bases between. Germline lookup yields CDR1 SNHLY and CDR2 FYNNEI.

The rearrangement uses TRBV28 and TRBJ2-5; no clear D gene. V lost 2 bases to trimming and J lost 1 base, with 8 bases between them. Germline CDR1 and CDR2: MDHEN and SYDVKM. This CDR3 spans 14 amino acids. The CDR3 region is CASSLGQTQETQYF. The CDR3 region has the DNA TGTGCCAGCAGTTTAGGGCAGACCCAAGAGACCCAGTACTTC.

As regards this clone: Germline and junction disagree at one end, which may indicate a read error. The chain couples TRBV7-7 to TRBJ2-1, with a weak D call TRBD2 (5 bases). CDR1 is SSHAT and CDR2 is FNYEAQ in the germline V gene (reference sequence). This CDR3 is 15 amino acids long. This CDR3 reads CASSIGRGLYNEQFF. The CDR3 bases are TGTGCTAGCAGCATAGGGAGAGGCCTCTACAATGAGCAGTTCTTC.

The chain employs TRBV7-2 and TRBJ2-7; TRBD1 might be the D (6 bases). Germline V gives CDR1 SGHTA, CDR2 FQGNSA. The CDR3 spans 14 residues. V lost 6 bases and J 0 bases, leaving 12 bases between the germline ends. CDR3 sequence reads: CASSPQGSSYEQYF. CDR3 in DNA: TGTGCCAGCAGTCCACAGGGTTCCTCCTACGAGCAGTACTTC.

The genes are TRBV5-1 and TRBJ1-5; D is ambiguous. Germline V gene data show CDR1 as SGHRS and CDR2 as YFSETQ. The CDR3 length is 13 residues. V shed 2 bases and J shed 2 bases, with 5 bases lying between them. The chain's CDR3 is CASSFTGNQPQHF. CDR3 coding DNA: TGCGCCAGCAGCTTTACAGGCAATCAGCCCCAGCATTTT.